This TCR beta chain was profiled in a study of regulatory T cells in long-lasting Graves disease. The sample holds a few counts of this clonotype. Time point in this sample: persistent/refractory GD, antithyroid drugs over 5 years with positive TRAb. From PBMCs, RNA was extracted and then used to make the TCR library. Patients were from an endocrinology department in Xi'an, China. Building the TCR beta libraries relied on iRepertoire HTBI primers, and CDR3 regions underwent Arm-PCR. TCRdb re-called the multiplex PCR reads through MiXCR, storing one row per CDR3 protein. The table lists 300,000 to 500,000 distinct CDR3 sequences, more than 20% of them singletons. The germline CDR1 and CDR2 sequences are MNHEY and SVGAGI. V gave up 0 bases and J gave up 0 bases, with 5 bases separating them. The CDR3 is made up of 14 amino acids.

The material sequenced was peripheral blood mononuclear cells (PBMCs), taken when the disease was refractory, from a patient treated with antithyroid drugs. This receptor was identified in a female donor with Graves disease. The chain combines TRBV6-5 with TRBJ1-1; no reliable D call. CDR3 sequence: CASSYSTLNTEAFF. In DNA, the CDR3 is TGTGCCAGCAGTTACTCGACTTTGAACACTGAAGCTTTCTTT.